These 29 T cell receptor beta chains originate from one sample sequenced in a study of vaccination effects on CD4 cells after COVID-19. Antigens for these TCRs are unknown. Using immunoSEQ multiplex PCR, the repertoire was profiled, and TCRdb retains in-frame clones only, with some absent. The sample contains about 65,000 clones, around 69% of which appear only once. Antigen-specific CD4+ T cells were first expanded with viral peptide pools by the ViraFEST assay and only then sequenced. With about 9 days of culture completed, CD4+ T cells were isolated. The healthy vaccine recipients, who had no prior SARS-CoV-2 infection, showed negative nucleocapsid antibodies. The material sequenced was CD4+ T cells from PBMCs cultured with HCoV-NL63 spike peptides, taken before COVID-19 vaccination. The source is a human donor who received a COVID-19 vaccine.

The chain links TRBV18 to TRBJ2-5, with 7 bases lining up with TRBD1. The CDR3 has 14 amino acids. V trimming: 3 bases; J trimming: 3 bases; junction bases outside the gene matches: 4. Looked up from germline, CDR1 is KGHSH and CDR2 is LQKENI. CDR3 protein: CASSPTGYKETQYF. Here the CDR3 DNA reads TGTGCCAGCTCACCGACAGGGTATAAAGAGACCCAGTACTTC.

This chain links TRBV7-2 with TRBJ2-7; D is unresolved. The V gene's germline CDR1 is SGHTA and CDR2 FQGNSA. This CDR3 region has 12 residues. V lost 2 bases, J lost 3 bases, and 5 bases lay in between. For the CDR3, the DNA is TGTGCCAGCAGCTTATACGGCTACGAGCAGTACGTC. Translation: CASSLYGYEQYV.

This chain joins TRBV24-1 and TRBJ2-4; D perhaps matches TRBD1 (6 bases). The ends were cut back, 3 bases at V and 4 bases at J, with 12 bases in the middle. Germline loops: CDR1 KGHDR, CDR2 SFDVKD. The CDR3 is 15 residues long. The chain's CDR3 is CATSDPRTGKNIQYF. DNA of the CDR3: TGTGCCACCAGTGATCCGCGAACAGGGAAAAACATTCAGTACTTC.

The CDR3 DNA is TGTGCCAGCAGCACGCGACAGACGACAAAAGGGACTGAAGCTTTCTTT. It yields the protein CASSTRQTTKGTEAFF. V and J are TRBV11-2 and TRBJ1-1, with D tentatively TRBD1 (5 bases). The CDR3 loop spans 16 amino acids. Trimming took off 5 bases at V and 5 bases at J, with 21 bases between the two ends. CDR1 and CDR2 from the germline V gene are SGHAT and FQNNGV.

The V and J genes are TRBV6-1 and TRBJ1-2; possible D gene TRBD1, 5 bases. Trimming cost V 2 bases and J 7 bases, with 17 bases left between them. The CDR3 is made up of 15 amino acids. Germline V gene lookup returns CDR1 MNHNS and CDR2 SASEGT. The CDR3 is CASSEQPGGTLGYTF. The CDR3, as DNA: TGTGCCAGCAGTGAACAACCGGGCGGGACGCTTGGCTACACCTTC.

This clone was seen once. V usage is TRBV6-2 or TRBV6-3 and J usage is TRBJ2-5; D is possibly TRBD1 (6 bases). The CDR3 runs to 15 residues. The germline V gene encodes CDR1 MNHEY and CDR2 SVGEGT. Trimming took off 3 bases at V and 5 bases at J, with 16 bases between the two ends. The CDR3 loop is CASSYILDSRETQYF. The DNA for the CDR3 is TGTGCCAGCAGTTATATTCTGGACAGCAGGGAGACCCAGTACTTC.

The chain has TRBV29-1 and TRBJ1-2, with D possibly being TRBD1 (5 bases). Germline lookup yields CDR1 SQVTM and CDR2 ANQGSEA. This CDR3 is built from 12 residues. Trimming took off 6 bases at V and 0 bases at J, with 8 bases between the two ends. CDR3: CSVIQANYGYTF. Here the CDR3 DNA reads TGCAGCGTGATACAGGCTAACTATGGCTACACCTTC.

This clone appeared a few times. The DNA of the CDR3 is TGTGCCAGTAGTCTTATGTTTATGACAGTAGGAACTGAAGCTTTCTTT. This codes for CASSLMFMTVGTEAFF. The V call is TRBV19, the J call TRBJ1-1, with D possibly matching TRBD1 (5 bases). The CDR3 has 16 amino acids. Germline V gene sequence: CDR1 LNHDA, CDR2 SQIVND (reference sequence). The ends were cut back, 5 bases at V and 5 bases at J, with 21 bases in the middle.

The chain recombines TRBV5-4 with TRBJ1-2; D call uncertain. Germline V gene lookup returns CDR1 SGHNT and CDR2 YYREEE (reference sequence). V was shortened by 1 base and J by 1 base, with 8 bases between the two germline ends. The CDR3 has 14 residues. CDR3 residues: CASSLRSYNYGYTF. The DNA of the CDR3 is TGTGCCAGCAGCTTGAGGAGTTATAACTATGGCTACACCTTC. Using reference TRBV5-4 and TRBJ1-2 for the parts outside the CDR3, the full variable domain is ETGVTQSPTHLIKTRGQQVTLRCSSQSGHNTVSWYQQALGQGPQFIFQYYREEENGRGNFPPRFSGLQFPNYSSELNVNALELDDSALYLCASSLRSYNYGYTFGSGTRLTVV.

The CDR3 sequence is CASSLLAGDYNEQFF. The CDR3 coding sequence is TGTGCCAGCAGTTTACTAGCGGGAGACTACAATGAGCAGTTCTTC. The chain combines TRBV6-1 with TRBJ2-1; TRBD2 matches 11 bases. Germline-derived CDR1 and CDR2 are MNHNS and SASEGT. Germline trimming cut 5 bases from V and 3 bases from J; bases unmatched to any gene: 3. This CDR3 region has 15 residues.

This clone was detected only once. The CDR3 region is CASIPPRTGALTDTQYF. In nucleotides, the CDR3 is TGTGCCAGCATCCCACCCCGGACAGGGGCTCTCACAGATACGCAGTATTTT. The chain recombines TRBV28 with TRBJ2-3, with 9 bases aligning to TRBD1. The V gene's germline CDR1 is MDHEN and CDR2 SYDVKM. This CDR3 contains 17 residues. The junction had 13 bases not matched to a gene; V was cut back by 7 bases and J by 2 bases.

CDR3 in DNA: TGTGCCAGCAGCTTGGAGGAGGCCTCCTCTGGAAACACCATATATTTT. It translates to CASSLEEASSGNTIYF. The chain joins TRBV5-5 to TRBJ1-3; D is undetermined. Germline V gene sequence: CDR1 SGHKS, CDR2 YYEKEE (reference sequence). CDR3 length: 16 residues. V was trimmed by 0 bases and J by 0 bases, leaving 10 bases between them.

V usage is TRBV6-1 and J usage is TRBJ2-7; D gene unclear. CDR3 size: 12 residues. V lost 3 bases, J lost 9 bases, and 12 bases lay in between. CDR1 MNHNS and CDR2 SASEGT come from the germline V gene. CDR3 sequence reads: CASSETPTRQYV. The CDR3 DNA sequence: TGTGCCAGCAGTGAGACACCCACCAGGCAGTACGTC.

The chain has TRBV18 and TRBJ2-3; TRBD1 or TRBD2 may be the D gene (6 bases each). The germline V gene has CDR1 KGHSH and CDR2 LQKENI. There are 13 residues in the CDR3. CDR3 sequence reads: CATQQGRPDTQYF. In DNA form, the CDR3 reads TGTGCTACACAGCAGGGGAGGCCAGATACGCAGTATTTT.

V and J are TRBV5-5 and TRBJ2-3, with 9 bases that match TRBD1. The CDR3 has 16 residues. Germline CDR1 SGHKS, CDR2 YYEKEE (reference sequence). With V trimmed by 4 bases and J by 3 bases, 9 bases remained unmatched. The chain's CDR3 is CASSLLSGQGTDTQYF. The DNA of the CDR3 is TGTGCCAGCAGCCTTCTCTCCGGACAGGGGACAGATACGCAGTATTTT.

J is TRBJ2-5 and V is TRBV5-1, with D perhaps matching TRBD2 (6 bases). The V and J ends lost 4 bases and 4 bases respectively, with 20 bases between them. CDR1 is SGHRS and CDR2 is YFSETQ in the germline V gene. CDR3 size: 16 residues. DNA of the CDR3: TGCGCCAGCAGCCGACTAGGAGGGACTGGTGGAGAGACCCAGTACTTC. Its protein product is CASSRLGGTGGETQYF.

The chain is built from TRBV9 and TRBJ2-1, with 12 bases matching TRBD2. The CDR3 runs to 16 residues. The germline gives CDR1 SGDLS, CDR2 YYNGEE. V was pared by 4 bases and J by 4 bases, with 6 bases of the junction left unmatched. In nucleotides, the CDR3 is TGTGCCAGCAGCCCATCCGGGACTAGCGGGTACAATGAGCAGTTCTTC. Its protein product is CASSPSGTSGYNEQFF. Using reference TRBV9 and TRBJ2-1 for the parts outside the CDR3, the full variable domain is DSGVTQTPKHLITATGQRVTLRCSPRSGDLSVYWYQQSLDQGLQFLIQYYNGEERAKGNILERFSAQQFPDLHSELNLSSLELGDSALYFCASSPSGTSGYNEQFFGPGTRLTVL.

This clone was seen once. The V gene is TRBV6-6, the J gene TRBJ1-4, with D possibly TRBD1 on 6 matching bases. The CDR3 is 16 amino acids. Trimming removed 2 bases from V and 3 bases from J, with 13 bases in between. Per the germline V gene, CDR1 is MNHNY and CDR2 is SVGAGI (reference sequence). CDR3 in DNA: TGTGCCAGCAGTTACCGTCCGGGACAAGCTAATGAAAAACTGTTTTTT. This translates into CASSYRPGQANEKLFF.

This chain connects TRBV10-3 to TRBJ2-5, with 9 bases matching TRBD2. The V and J ends lost 6 bases and 5 bases, in that order; junction bases with no gene match: 10. This CDR3 is built from 15 residues. Germline CDR1 is ENHRY and CDR2 is SYGVKD. For the CDR3, the DNA is TGTGCCATCAGCGGTAGCGGGGGAGGTCGCGAGACCCAGTACTTC. This sequence encodes CAISGSGGGRETQYF.

The chain recombines TRBV2 with TRBJ2-3; D perhaps matches TRBD1 (5 bases). The CDR3 is 14 amino acids. Per the germline V gene, CDR1 is SNHLY and CDR2 is FYNNEI. The V gene lost 2 bases and the J gene lost 4 bases, with 10 bases spanning the gap. In DNA form, the CDR3 reads TGTGCCAGCAGTGAATGGGGCCGGGCAGATACGCAGTATTTT. Encoded protein: CASSEWGRADTQYF.

The gene calls are TRBV5-5 and TRBJ2-1, with no clear D. The CDR3 length is 13 residues. Trimming took off 7 bases at V and 2 bases at J, with 10 bases between the two ends. Per the germline V gene, CDR1 is SGHKS and CDR2 is YYEKEE (reference sequence). CDR3 sequence: CASGALTYNEQFF. For the CDR3, the DNA is TGTGCCAGCGGAGCCCTTACCTACAATGAGCAGTTCTTC.

This clone was observed a handful of times. V and J are TRBV7-3 and TRBJ2-2; 7 bases align to TRBD1. Germline V gene sequence: CDR1 SGHTA, CDR2 FQGTGA. V was pared by 2 bases and J by 1 base, with 4 bases of the junction left unmatched. The CDR3 is 16 residues long. Written as DNA, the CDR3 is TGTGCCAGCAGCTTAGACAGGGTCTTGAACACCGGGGAGCTGTTTTTT. It translates to CASSLDRVLNTGELFF.

This chain uses TRBV5-4 with TRBJ1-1; D may be TRBD1 (6 bases). The germline V gene encodes CDR1 SGHNT and CDR2 YYREEE (reference sequence). The V end lost 1 base, the J end lost 3 bases, and 7 bases lay between the germline ends. There are 13 residues in the CDR3. The CDR3 DNA reads TGTGCCAGCAGCTTGAACAGGGACACTGAAGCTTTCTTT. Residues: CASSLNRDTEAFF.

The rearrangement uses TRBV7-2 and TRBJ1-1; TRBD1 might be the D (5 bases). Germline CDR1 reads SGHTA; CDR2 reads FQGNSA. The V gene lost 5 bases and the J gene lost 4 bases, with 17 bases spanning the gap. This CDR3 is 15 amino acids long. The CDR3 loop is CASSPPWDPGTEAFF. CDR3 DNA: TGTGCCAGCAGCCCACCTTGGGACCCGGGCACTGAAGCTTTCTTT.

The chain employs TRBV5-1 and TRBJ2-5, with D perhaps given as TRBD1 or TRBD2 (5 bases each). Germline V lookup: CDR1 SGHRS, CDR2 YFSETQ. The CDR3 contains 15 residues. Trimming removed 6 bases from V and 5 bases from J, with 20 bases in between. The CDR3 sequence: CASNLGTTVSETQYF. In nucleotides, the CDR3 is TGCGCCAGCAATCTTGGGACGACTGTGTCGGAGACCCAGTACTTC.

The genes are TRBV24-1 and TRBJ2-5; possible D gene TRBD1, 5 bases. V was cut by 3 bases and J by 2 bases, with 12 bases left in between. Germline CDR1 and CDR2: KGHDR and SFDVKD. CDR3 length: 15 amino acids. The DNA for the CDR3 is TGTGCCACCAGTGATCGTAACAGGTTGCAAGAGACCCAGTACTTC. Its protein product is CATSDRNRLQETQYF.

The rearrangement uses TRBV27 and TRBJ2-5; tentative D call: TRBD1 (5 bases). The CDR3 runs to 14 residues. V was pared by 5 bases and J by 5 bases, with 15 bases between. CDR1 and CDR2 from the germline V gene are MNHEY and SMNVEV (reference sequence). The CDR3 nucleotides are TGTGCCAGCAGTCACGACAGAACTCGGGAGACCCAGTACTTC. It codes for CASSHDRTRETQYF.

The chain links TRBV5-1 to TRBJ2-5; a possible D gene is TRBD2 (6 bases). The V gene's germline CDR1 is SGHRS and CDR2 YFSETQ. The CDR3 is 13 amino acids. V lost 5 bases, J lost 5 bases, and 13 bases lay in between. The CDR3 nucleotides are TGCGCCAGCAGTTCGCGGGGTGGCGAGACCCAGTACTTC. As protein: CASSSRGGETQYF.

The chain joins TRBV28 to TRBJ1-5; TRBD1 matches 8 bases. Per the germline V gene, CDR1 is MDHEN and CDR2 is SYDVKM. J gave up 6 bases and V 3 bases, and 4 bases lay outside the gene matches. The CDR3 spans 14 residues. The CDR3 DNA reads as TGTGCCAGCAGTTTGGCAGGGGGCGGTCAGCCCCAGCATTTT. This sequence encodes CASSLAGGGQPQHF.